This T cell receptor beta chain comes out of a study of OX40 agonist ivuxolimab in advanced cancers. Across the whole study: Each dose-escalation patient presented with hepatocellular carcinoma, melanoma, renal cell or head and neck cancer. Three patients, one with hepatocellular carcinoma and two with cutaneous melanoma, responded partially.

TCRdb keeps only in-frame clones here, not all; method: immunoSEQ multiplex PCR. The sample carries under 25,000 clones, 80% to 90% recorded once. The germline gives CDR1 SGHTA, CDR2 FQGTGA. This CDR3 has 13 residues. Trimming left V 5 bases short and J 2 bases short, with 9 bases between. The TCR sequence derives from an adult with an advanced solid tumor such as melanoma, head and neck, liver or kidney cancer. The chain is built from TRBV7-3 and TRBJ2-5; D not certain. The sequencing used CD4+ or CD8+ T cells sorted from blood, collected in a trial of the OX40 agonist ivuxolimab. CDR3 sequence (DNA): TGTGCCAGCAGCCCGGGCTCACAAGAGACCCAGTACTTC. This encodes CASSPGSQETQYF.